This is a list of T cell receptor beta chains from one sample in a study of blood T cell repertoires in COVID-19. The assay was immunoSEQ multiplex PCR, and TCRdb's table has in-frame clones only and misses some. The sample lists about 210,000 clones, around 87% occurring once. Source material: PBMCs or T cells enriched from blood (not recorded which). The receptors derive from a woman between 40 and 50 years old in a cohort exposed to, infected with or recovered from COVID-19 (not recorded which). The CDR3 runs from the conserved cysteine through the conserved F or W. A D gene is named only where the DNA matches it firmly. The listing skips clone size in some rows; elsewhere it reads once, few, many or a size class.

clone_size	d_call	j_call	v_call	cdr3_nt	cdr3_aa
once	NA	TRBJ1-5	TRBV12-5	TGTGCTAGTGGTTTGGTAATTGCCCGACAGGCCTGGCAGCCCCAGCATTTT	CASGLVIARQAWQPQHF
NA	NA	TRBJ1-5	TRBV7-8	TGTGCCAGCAGCTTAGGATCTAGGGGGAATCAGCCCCAGCATTTT	CASSLGSRGNQPQHF
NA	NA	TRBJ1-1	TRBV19	TGTGCCAGTAGCTGGAGGGGGGGGGACACTGAAGCTTTCTTT	CASSWRGGDTEAFF
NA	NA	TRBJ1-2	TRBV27	TGTGCCAGCAGTCCGTCCGGGACAATGCCCTATGGCTACACCTTC	CASSPSGTMPYGYTF
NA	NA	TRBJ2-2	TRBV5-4	TGTGCCAGCAGCTTGCGGGGGGAGCTGTTTTTT	CASSLRGELFF
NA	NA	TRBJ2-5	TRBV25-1	TGTGCCAGCAGTGACCCTCTGGGAGATCAAGAGACCCAGTACTTC	CASSDPLGDQETQYF
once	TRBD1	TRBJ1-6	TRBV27	TGTGCCAGCAGTTTTTCGGGACAGTTGTATAATTCACCCCTCCACTTT	CASSFSGQLYNSPLHF
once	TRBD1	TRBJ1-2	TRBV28	TGTGCCAGCAGTTTATGGGCGGGACAGGGGGTATCCTATGGCTACACCTTC	CASSLWAGQGVSYGYTF
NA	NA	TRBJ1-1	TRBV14	TGTGCCAGCAGCCAAAGGCCCGGGGGGGCTTTCTTT	CASSQRPGGAFF
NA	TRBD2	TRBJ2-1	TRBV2	TGTGCCAGCTTAGCGGGAGAGTACAATGAGCAGTTCTTC	CASLAGEYNEQFF
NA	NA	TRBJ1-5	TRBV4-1	TGCGCCAGCAGCCAAGGGCCGGGGGAAAATCAGCCCCAGCATTTT	CASSQGPGENQPQHF
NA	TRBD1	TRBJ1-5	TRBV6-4	TGTGCCAGCAGTGGGGACAGGGCCTTCTATAGCAATCAGCCCCAGCATTTT	CASSGDRAFYSNQPQHF
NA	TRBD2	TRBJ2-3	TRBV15	TGTGCCACCAGCAGAGGTCCGGGAGGGGGCACAGATACGCAGTATTTT	CATSRGPGGGTDTQYF
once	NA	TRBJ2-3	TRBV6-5	TGTGCCAGCAGAGTAAGATCACAGGGTATAGATACGCAGTATTTT	CASRVRSQGIDTQYF
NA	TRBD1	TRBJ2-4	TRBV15	TGTGCCACCAGCAGAGGGACAGGGGAGGGGGTTACCAAAAACATTCAGTACTTC	CATSRGTGEGVTKNIQYF
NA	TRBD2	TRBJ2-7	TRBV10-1	TGCGCCAGCAGTGAGTCGACGTTAGCGGGGTCTGAAGAGCAGTACTTC	CASSESTLAGSEEQYF
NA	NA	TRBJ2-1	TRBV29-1	TGCAGCGTTGAAGAGAATAGCGGCTATGACAATGAGCAGTTCTTC	CSVEENSGYDNEQFF
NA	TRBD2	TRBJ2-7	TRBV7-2	TGTGCCAGCAGCGAGGACCGGGCTAGCGGTATGTACGAGCAGTACTTC	CASSEDRASGMYEQYF
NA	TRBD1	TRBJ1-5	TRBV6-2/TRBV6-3	TGTGCCAGCAGCGGGACAGGGGGTGATTATAGCAATCAGCCCCAGCATTTT	CASSGTGGDYSNQPQHF
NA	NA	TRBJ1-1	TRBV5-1	TGCGCCAGCAGCTTACCCGGGATCGAGGCTTTCTTT	CASSLPGIEAFF
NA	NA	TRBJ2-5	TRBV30	TGTGCCTGGAGTACCCTAGCCCCGGAGACCCAGTACTTC	CAWSTLAPETQYF
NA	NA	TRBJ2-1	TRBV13	TGTGCCAGCAGCTTTAGAGGTGAGCAGTTCTTC	CASSFRGEQFF
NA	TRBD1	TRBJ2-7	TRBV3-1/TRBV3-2	TGTGCCAGCAGCCCGACAGGGAACGAGCAGTACTTC	CASSPTGNEQYF
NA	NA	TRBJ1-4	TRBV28	TGTGCCAGCAGTTTAGGCGAGACAGCTAATGAAAAACTGTTTTTT	CASSLGETANEKLFF
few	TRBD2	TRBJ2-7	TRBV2	TGTGCCAGCAGTGGACTAGCGGACTACGAGCAGTACTTC	CASSGLADYEQYF
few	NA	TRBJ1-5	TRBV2	TGTGCCAGCAGTGATGCCAGGATCGATCAGCCCCAGCATTTT	CASSDARIDQPQHF
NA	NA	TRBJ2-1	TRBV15	TGTGCCACCAGCTCGGCAAGAGGGCTCAATGAGCAGTTCTTC	CATSSARGLNEQFF
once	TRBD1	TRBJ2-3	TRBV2	TGTGCCACCACACGGACAGGCGGCTTGGCAGGCACAGATACGCAGTATTTT	CATTRTGGLAGTDTQYF
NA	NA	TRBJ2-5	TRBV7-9	TGTGCCAGCAAAGTCAGGAACAAAGAGACCCAGTACTTC	CASKVRNKETQYF
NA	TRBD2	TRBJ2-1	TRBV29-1	TGCAGCGTTGGTCGTCGACTAGCGGGACTCAATGAGCAGTTCTTC	CSVGRRLAGLNEQFF
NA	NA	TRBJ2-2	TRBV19	TGTGCCAGTAGTATGGCCAGGCATACCGGGGAGCTGTTTTTT	CASSMARHTGELFF
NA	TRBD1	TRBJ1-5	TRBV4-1	TGCGCCAGCAGCTTAGGACAGGCCATGCAGCCCCAGCATTTT	CASSLGQAMQPQHF
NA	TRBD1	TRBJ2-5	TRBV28	TGTGCCAGCAGTTTCCTACAGGGGGCTTCCGAGACCCAGTACTTC	CASSFLQGASETQYF
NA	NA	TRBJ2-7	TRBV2	TGTGCCAGCAACCTTTGGGCAGAATCAAACGAGCAGTACTTC	CASNLWAESNEQYF
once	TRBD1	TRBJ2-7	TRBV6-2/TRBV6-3	TGTGCCAGCAGCACCTTGCCGGGACAGGGGACTTACGAGCAGTACTTC	CASSTLPGQGTYEQYF
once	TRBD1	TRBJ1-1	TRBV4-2	TGTGCCAGCAGCCAAAACAGGGGTAGTGAAGCTTTCTTT	CASSQNRGSEAFF
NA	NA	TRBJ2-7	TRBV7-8	TGTGCCAGCAGCTTTGGGCCAGGGCCCCAGACCGGGGAGCAGTACTTC	CASSFGPGPQTGEQYF
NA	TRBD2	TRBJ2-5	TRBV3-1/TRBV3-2	TGTGCCAGCAGCCGCGACCTAGCGGGGGGCGGGGAGACCCAGTACTTC	CASSRDLAGGGETQYF
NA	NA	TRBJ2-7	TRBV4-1	TGCGCCAGCAGCCAAGACGAACGACAGGTTCGGGGCCTCTACGAGCAGTACTTC	CASSQDERQVRGLYEQYF
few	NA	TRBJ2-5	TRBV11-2	TGTGCCAGCAGCTCCCGGGAGACCCAGTACTTC	CASSSRETQYF
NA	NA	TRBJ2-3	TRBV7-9	TGTGCCAGCAGTCAACTAGCCCCGGAGGGATCAGATACGCAGTATTTT	CASSQLAPEGSDTQYF
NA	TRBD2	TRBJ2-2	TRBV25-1	TGTGCCAGCCAAATGGGACTAGCGGGGGACCCCAGGGGGGAGCTGTTTTTT	CASQMGLAGDPRGELFF
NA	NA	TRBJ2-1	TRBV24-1	TGTGCCACCAGTGCGGCGGCCTACAATGAGCAGTTCTTC	CATSAAAYNEQFF
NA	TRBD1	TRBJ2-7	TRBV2	TGTGCCAGCAGTGTTGCGACAGGGTTGGGCGAGCAGTACTTC	CASSVATGLGEQYF
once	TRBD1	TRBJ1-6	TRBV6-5	TGTGCCAGCAGGTTAACAGGGGGGAATTCACCCCTCCACTTT	CASRLTGGNSPLHF
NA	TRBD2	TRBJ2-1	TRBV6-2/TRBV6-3	TGTGCCAGCAGTTACTCGGAGCGGGGCGGCAATGAGCAGTTCTTC	CASSYSERGGNEQFF
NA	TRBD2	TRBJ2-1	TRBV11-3	TGTGCCAGCAGCTTTCAGGGAGGGTCCTACAATGAGCAGTTCTTC	CASSFQGGSYNEQFF
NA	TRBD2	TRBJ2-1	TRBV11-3	TGTGCCAGTCTAGCGAGGCGGGAGAGGGGAAACAATGAGCAGTTCTTC	CASLARRERGNNEQFF
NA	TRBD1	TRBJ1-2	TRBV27	TGTGCCAGCAGTTTGGCCAGGGGGCAGTATGGCTACACCTTC	CASSLARGQYGYTF
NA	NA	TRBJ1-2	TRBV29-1	TGCAGCGCCCACTATAACTATGGCTACACCTTC	CSAHYNYGYTF
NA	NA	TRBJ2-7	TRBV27	TGTGCCACCGGGTACCTTGACAGTTATAGCGAGCAGTACTTC	CATGYLDSYSEQYF
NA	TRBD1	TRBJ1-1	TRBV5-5	TGTGCCAGCAAGTATATCAGGGGGTTATCTGAAGCTTTCTTT	CASKYIRGLSEAFF
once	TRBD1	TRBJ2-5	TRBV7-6	TGTGCCAGCAGCTTAGCGGACAGGGCATTAGAGACCCAGTACTTC	CASSLADRALETQYF
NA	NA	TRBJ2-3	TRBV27	TGTGCCAGCAGTTTGCAGTTAAGCACAGATACGCAGTATTTT	CASSLQLSTDTQYF
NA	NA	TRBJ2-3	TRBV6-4	TGTGCCAGCAGTGACAAGGCCTCGGCGGCAGATACGCAGTATTTT	CASSDKASAADTQYF
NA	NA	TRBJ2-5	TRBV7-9	TGTGCCAGCAGCCCGAGGACCCAGCGGGAGACCCAGTACTTC	CASSPRTQRETQYF
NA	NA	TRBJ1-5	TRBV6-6	TGTGCCAGCAGCCTGACAGGCTTCGGCAATCAGCCCCAGCATTTT	CASSLTGFGNQPQHF
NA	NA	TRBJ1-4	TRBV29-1	TGCAGCGTTTTTGTCGGGACTAATGAAAAACTGTTTTTT	CSVFVGTNEKLFF
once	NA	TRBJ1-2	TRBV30	TGTGCCTGGAGTCGGGACACCTATTTTTATGGCTACACCTTC	CAWSRDTYFYGYTF